This T cell receptor (beta chain) was found in a study of T cells in Graves' hyperthyroidism and ophthalmopathy. Overall study results and limits: In blood, most of the thyroid clonotypes expanded above 0.001 were also present. Before onset, ophthalmopathy was predicted by the model a median around 6.2 months earlier.

Clinical symptoms, serum thyroxine, TRAb, thyroid ultrasound and orbital computed tomography established diagnosis. Germline CDR1 is SNHLY and CDR2 is FYNNEI. Trimming removed 5 bases from V and 1 base from J; junction bases left unmatched: 3. This CDR3 is 15 amino acids long. This clonotype was counted ten times or more. Antigen: not known. RNA transcripts were the template for amplifying TCR beta CDR3 regions. HTBI primers were the set used in a first-round RT-PCR of the TCR CDR3. One entry per CDR3 protein, called by TCRdb with MiXCR from the multiplex PCR reads. The repertoire holds about 260,000 distinct CDR3 sequences, with less than 20% as singletons.

Sequencing input: blood. V gene TRBV2 combines with J gene TRBJ2-3; 10 bases are shared with TRBD2. The clonotype was recovered from a woman younger than 35 with Graves' ophthalmopathy. CDR3 residues: CASSRTSGRTDTQYF. The CDR3 DNA reads as TGTGCCAGCAGTAGGACTAGCGGTCGCACAGATACGCAGTATTTT.